This is a list of T cell receptor beta chains from one sample in a study of vaccination effects on CD4 cells after COVID-19. These TCRs are of unknown antigen specificity. The assay was immunoSEQ multiplex PCR, and TCRdb's table has in-frame clones only and misses some. The sample lists about 28,000 clones, around 70% occurring once. This specimen consisted of CD4+ T cells from PBMCs cultured with HCoV-NL63 spike peptides, obtained after COVID-19 vaccination. The receptors shown here come from a human donor who received a COVID-19 vaccine. Both conserved end residues are part of each CDR3. D genes are given only for firm matches. Clone size is not always given. Where it is, it says once, few, many or a class for expanded clones.

d_call: .; v_call: TRBV6-5; clone_size: .; j_call: TRBJ1-2; cdr3_aa: CASSWDRTSLAGYTF; cdr3_nt: TGTGCCAGCAGTTGGGACCGTACCAGCCTGGCTGGCTACACCTTC
d_call: .; v_call: TRBV6-5; clone_size: .; j_call: TRBJ2-7; cdr3_aa: CASRGKTAGSYEQYF; cdr3_nt: TGTGCCAGCAGAGGTAAAACTGCCGGGTCCTACGAGCAGTACTTC
d_call: .; v_call: TRBV3-1/TRBV3-2; clone_size: .; j_call: TRBJ1-3; cdr3_aa: CASSQGGGNTIYF; cdr3_nt: TGTGCCAGCAGCCAGGGGGGAGGAAACACCATATATTTT
d_call: .; v_call: TRBV29-1; clone_size: .; j_call: TRBJ2-7; cdr3_aa: CSVGTHSYEQYF; cdr3_nt: TGCAGCGTAGGGACGCACTCCTACGAGCAGTACTTC
d_call: TRBD2; v_call: TRBV27; clone_size: .; j_call: TRBJ2-7; cdr3_aa: CASSSPGTTSYEQYF; cdr3_nt: TGTGCCAGCAGTTCCCCCGGGACTACTTCCTACGAGCAGTACTTC
d_call: .; v_call: TRBV6-6; clone_size: .; j_call: TRBJ2-5; cdr3_aa: CASNTGEEETQYF; cdr3_nt: TGTGCCAGCAATACAGGAGAGGAAGAGACCCAGTACTTC
d_call: .; v_call: TRBV6-4; clone_size: .; j_call: TRBJ1-1; cdr3_aa: CASSDTDRNTEAFF; cdr3_nt: TGTGCCAGCAGTGACACCGACAGAAACACTGAAGCTTTCTTT
d_call: TRBD1; v_call: TRBV14; clone_size: .; j_call: TRBJ1-1; cdr3_aa: CASSHGGTGAGWVSRGTEAFF; cdr3_nt: TGTGCCAGCAGCCATGGCGGGACAGGTGCCGGGTGGGTGAGTCGGGGCACTGAAGCTTTCTTT
d_call: .; v_call: TRBV20-1; clone_size: .; j_call: TRBJ1-5; cdr3_aa: CSASIPGRNQPQHF; cdr3_nt: TGCAGTGCTAGTATCCCGGGTAGGAATCAGCCCCAGCATTTT
d_call: .; v_call: TRBV4-1; clone_size: .; j_call: TRBJ1-6; cdr3_aa: CASSQDQQGNSPLHF; cdr3_nt: TGCGCCAGCAGCCAAGATCAACAGGGTAATTCACCCCTCCACTTT
d_call: .; v_call: TRBV12-3/TRBV12-4; clone_size: .; j_call: TRBJ1-5; cdr3_aa: CASSAVPRPQHF; cdr3_nt: TGTGCCAGCAGTGCAGTTCCTCGGCCCCAGCATTTT
d_call: .; v_call: TRBV6-1; clone_size: few; j_call: TRBJ2-1; cdr3_aa: CASSEAGQSYNEQFF; cdr3_nt: TGTGCCAGCAGTGAAGCCGGACAGTCCTACAATGAGCAGTTCTTC
d_call: TRBD2; v_call: TRBV5-4; clone_size: .; j_call: TRBJ2-3; cdr3_aa: CASSLELSGSLGTQYF; cdr3_nt: TGTGCCAGCAGCTTGGAGCTTAGCGGGAGCTTAGGTACGCAGTATTTT
d_call: .; v_call: TRBV18; clone_size: .; j_call: TRBJ2-1; cdr3_aa: CASSPVSSDPSYNEQFF; cdr3_nt: TGTGCCAGCTCACCAGTTTCTTCTGACCCCTCCTACAATGAGCAGTTCTTC
d_call: .; v_call: TRBV24-1; clone_size: .; j_call: TRBJ2-5; cdr3_aa: CATSGPGETQYF; cdr3_nt: TGTGCCACCAGTGGACCGGGGGAGACCCAGTACTTC
d_call: .; v_call: TRBV29-1; clone_size: .; j_call: TRBJ1-6; cdr3_aa: CSFRSSYNSPLHF; cdr3_nt: TGCAGTTTCAGGAGCTCCTATAATTCACCCCTCCACTTT
d_call: TRBD2; v_call: TRBV6-5; clone_size: .; j_call: TRBJ2-2; cdr3_aa: CASSRGGAYTGELFF; cdr3_nt: TGTGCCAGCAGCCGCGGGGGGGCCTACACCGGGGAGCTGTTTTTT
d_call: .; v_call: TRBV10-3; clone_size: .; j_call: TRBJ1-1; cdr3_aa: CAIRGEGYTEAFF; cdr3_nt: TGTGCCATCAGGGGGGAGGGTTACACTGAAGCTTTCTTT
d_call: .; v_call: TRBV28; clone_size: .; j_call: TRBJ1-5; cdr3_aa: CASSLYSRRGQPQHF; cdr3_nt: TGTGCCAGCAGTTTATATTCTCGACGGGGTCAGCCCCAGCATTTT
d_call: TRBD2; v_call: TRBV7-9; clone_size: .; j_call: TRBJ2-3; cdr3_aa: CASSLQGLVAAQYF; cdr3_nt: TGTGCCAGCAGCCTCCAAGGACTAGTTGCTGCGCAGTATTTT
d_call: TRBD1; v_call: TRBV25-1; clone_size: .; j_call: TRBJ2-7; cdr3_aa: CASSLPTGAGEKYF; cdr3_nt: TGTGCCAGCAGCCTACCCACAGGGGCTGGAGAAAAGTACTTC
d_call: .; v_call: TRBV7-9; clone_size: .; j_call: TRBJ1-6; cdr3_aa: CASSPGQVASPLHF; cdr3_nt: TGTGCCAGCAGCCCCGGGCAGGTCGCTTCACCCCTCCACTTT
d_call: TRBD2; v_call: TRBV6-5; clone_size: once; j_call: TRBJ2-1; cdr3_aa: CASSYGGTSGRTEQFF; cdr3_nt: TGTGCCAGCAGTTACGGAGGGACTAGCGGGAGGACTGAGCAGTTCTTC
d_call: .; v_call: TRBV12-3/TRBV12-4; clone_size: .; j_call: TRBJ1-1; cdr3_aa: CASSFSGPEAFF; cdr3_nt: TGTGCCAGCAGTTTCTCCGGGCCTGAAGCTTTCTTT
d_call: .; v_call: TRBV5-6; clone_size: .; j_call: TRBJ1-3; cdr3_aa: CASSLRAKGNTIYF; cdr3_nt: TGTGCCAGCAGCTTGAGGGCTAAGGGAAACACCATATATTTT
d_call: .; v_call: TRBV6-2/TRBV6-3; clone_size: .; j_call: TRBJ1-4; cdr3_aa: CASSYSPGVYEKLFF; cdr3_nt: TGTGCCAGCAGTTACTCGCCGGGGGTATATGAAAAACTGTTTTTT
d_call: .; v_call: TRBV19; clone_size: .; j_call: TRBJ1-1; cdr3_aa: CASSRSGQNTEAFF; cdr3_nt: TGTGCCAGTAGTCGCTCCGGGCAGAACACTGAAGCTTTCTTT
d_call: .; v_call: TRBV27; clone_size: .; j_call: TRBJ1-2; cdr3_aa: CASSQLGPGTGHGYTF; cdr3_nt: TGTGCCAGCAGTCAGTTAGGGCCGGGGACGGGGCATGGCTACACCTTC
d_call: TRBD1; v_call: TRBV4-1; clone_size: .; j_call: TRBJ2-3; cdr3_aa: CASRPRQGAPTDTQYF; cdr3_nt: TGCGCCAGCAGACCTAGACAGGGGGCACCCACAGATACGCAGTATTTT
d_call: .; v_call: TRBV24-1; clone_size: .; j_call: TRBJ2-1; cdr3_aa: CATSSRANEQFF; cdr3_nt: TGTGCCACCAGTTCCAGGGCGAATGAGCAGTTCTTC
d_call: TRBD2; v_call: TRBV7-9; clone_size: .; j_call: TRBJ2-2; cdr3_aa: CASSSRTSANTGELFF; cdr3_nt: TGTGCCAGCAGCTCACGGACTAGCGCAAACACCGGGGAGCTGTTTTTT
d_call: .; v_call: TRBV4-1; clone_size: .; j_call: TRBJ1-6; cdr3_aa: CASGNSPLHF; cdr3_nt: TGCGCCAGCGGGAATTCACCCCTCCACTTT
d_call: .; v_call: TRBV29-1; clone_size: .; j_call: TRBJ1-4; cdr3_aa: CSIMEPGADEKLFF; cdr3_nt: TGCAGCATAATGGAGCCGGGGGCTGATGAAAAACTGTTTTTT
d_call: TRBD1; v_call: TRBV19; clone_size: once; j_call: TRBJ1-5; cdr3_aa: CASSPEQGGFNQPQHF; cdr3_nt: TGTGCCAGTAGTCCGGAACAGGGGGGTTTCAACCAGCCCCAGCATTTT
d_call: TRBD1; v_call: TRBV5-1; clone_size: .; j_call: TRBJ1-1; cdr3_aa: CASSLGGTGPTEAFF; cdr3_nt: TGCGCCAGCAGCTTGGGTGGGACAGGGCCCACTGAAGCTTTCTTT
d_call: .; v_call: TRBV29-1; clone_size: .; j_call: TRBJ1-2; cdr3_aa: CSVSYAQGNRYGYTF; cdr3_nt: TGCAGCGTTTCATATGCGCAGGGTAATCGCTATGGCTACACCTTC
d_call: TRBD1; v_call: TRBV27; clone_size: few; j_call: TRBJ1-5; cdr3_aa: CASSRRTGDSNQPQHF; cdr3_nt: TGTGCCAGCAGTCGACGGACAGGAGATAGCAATCAGCCCCAGCATTTT
d_call: .; v_call: TRBV10-1; clone_size: .; j_call: TRBJ2-3; cdr3_aa: CASSESIDTQYF; cdr3_nt: TGCGCCAGCAGTGAGTCGATAGATACGCAGTATTTT